This passage covers 27 T cell receptor beta chains from one sample sequenced in a study of T-cell reconstitution after alpha-beta-depleted transplantation in children. A library of TCRbeta sequences, prepared with unique molecular identifiers, was generated. TCRdb reprocessed the PCR reads with MiXCR, giving one entry per CDR3 protein. The sample consists of some 220,000 distinct CDR3 sequences, approximately 11% of them appearing once. The sequenced sample was PBMCs, obtained before TCRalphabeta/CD19-depleted stem cell transplant. The receptors were gathered from a child younger than two with acute myeloid leukemia, due to receive a stem cell transplant.

This clonotype showed up many times. The CDR3 coding sequence is TGCGCCAGCAGCTTGGGTTTGGATTCTCAAGAGACCCAGTACTTC. This sequence encodes CASSLGLDSQETQYF. This sequence joins TRBV5-1 and TRBJ2-5; D remains ambiguous. Germline values: CDR1 SGHRS, CDR2 YFSETQ. Trimming cost V 0 bases and J 2 bases, with 11 bases left between them. CDR3 length: 15 residues.

This clonotype was counted at least ten times. The chain uses TRBV12-3 or TRBV12-4 and TRBJ1-1; a weak D match, TRBD1 (5 bases). The CDR3 is 12 residues long. Trimming took 3 bases from V and 6 from J, leaving 8 bases between them. In DNA, the CDR3 is TGTGCCAGCAGTTTCAGCAGGGCTGAAGCTTTCTTT. Its protein is CASSFSRAEAFF.

This clonotype appeared many times. J is TRBJ1-5 and V is TRBV20-1; tentative D call: TRBD1 (5 bases). This CDR3 has 14 residues. Trimming took 3 bases from V and 0 from J, leaving 9 bases between them. Germline lookup yields CDR1 DFQATT and CDR2 SNEGSKA (reference sequence). CDR3 amino acids: CSARGVYSNQPQHF. In DNA form, the CDR3 reads TGCAGTGCTAGGGGGGTATATAGCAATCAGCCCCAGCATTTT.

This clonotype was recorded at least ten times. This chain links TRBV20-1 with TRBJ1-1; D gene ambiguous. Trimming shortened V by 0 bases and J by 4 bases, and 6 bases separated the two germline ends. The CDR3 is 12 residues long. Germline V gene data show CDR1 as DFQATT and CDR2 as SNEGSKA (reference sequence). The DNA of the CDR3 is TGCAGTGCTAGAGAGGGTGGCACTGAAGCTTTCTTT. Residues: CSAREGGTEAFF.

This clonotype has just a few counts. A much larger clone lies a single base off, so this may be a read error. This chain uses TRBV29-1 with TRBJ2-6, with unresolved D. The CDR3 sequence is 13 residues long. CDR1 SQVTM and CDR2 ANQGSEA come from the germline V gene. CDR3 nucleotide sequence: TGCAACGTTAGTACCTCTGGGGCCAACGTCCTGACTTTC. Residues: CNVSTSGANVLTF.

In its sample, this clonotype was seen many times. The V gene is TRBV20-1, the J gene TRBJ1-2; 7 positions agree with TRBD1. Germline CDR1 is DFQATT and CDR2 is SNEGSKA (reference sequence). This CDR3 region has 16 residues. Germline trimming cut 3 bases from V and 3 bases from J; bases unmatched to any gene: 13. The CDR3 bases are TGCAGTGCTAGGGACCCGGGACAGTTACGTGACTATGGCTACACCTTC. Its protein product is CSARDPGQLRDYGYTF.

This clonotype occurred many times. The chain carries TRBV7-9 and TRBJ1-2; a weak D match, TRBD1 (5 bases). CDR1 SEHNR and CDR2 FQNEAQ come from the germline V gene (reference sequence). V was cut by 0 bases and J by 8 bases, with 7 bases left in between. The CDR3 loop spans 12 amino acids. The CDR3 spells CASSLAGAGYTF. The DNA of the CDR3 is TGTGCCAGCAGCTTAGCAGGGGCCGGCTACACCTTC. Combining the CDR3 with reference TRBV7-9 and TRBJ1-2 gives the whole variable domain DTGVSQNPRHKITKRGQNVTFRCDPISEHNRLYWYRQTLGQGPEFLTYFQNEAQLEKSRLLSDRFSAERPKGSFSTLEIQRTEQGDSAMYLCASSLAGAGYTFGSGTRLTVV.

This clonotype was recorded at least ten times. V is TRBV4-1 and J is TRBJ1-2; D gene unclear. V lost 0 bases to trimming and J lost 4 bases, with 12 bases between them. The CDR3 is made up of 15 amino acids. Germline lookup yields CDR1 MGHRA and CDR2 YSYEKL. CDR3 nucleotide sequence: TGCGCCAGCAGCCAAGACTGGCCGTCTAGCTATGGCTACACCTTC. Translating gives CASSQDWPSSYGYTF.

This clonotype showed up many times. The rearrangement joins TRBV14 to TRBJ2-2; D unresolved. Trimming removed 0 bases from V and 4 bases from J, with 6 bases in between. Germline V gene data show CDR1 as SGHDN and CDR2 as FVKESK. The CDR3 length is 14 residues. The CDR3 sequence is CASSQEGITGELFF. In DNA, the CDR3 is TGTGCCAGCAGCCAAGAGGGAATCACCGGGGAGCTGTTTTTT.

This clonotype showed up many times. The V gene is TRBV5-1, the J gene TRBJ2-3; weak D call: TRBD2 (5 bases). The CDR3 is 17 amino acids. The germline V gene encodes CDR1 SGHRS and CDR2 YFSETQ. V was pared by 4 bases and J by 9 bases, with 27 bases between. The CDR3 DNA is TGCGCCAGCAGCCTTGGGTCCCAGACTAAAGCTCCGGGGACGCAGTATTTT. It codes for CASSLGSQTKAPGTQYF.

In this sample, this clonotype turned up many times. The chain couples TRBV5-1 to TRBJ2-1; TRBD2 aligns across 11 bases. Germline lookup yields CDR1 SGHRS and CDR2 YFSETQ. The CDR3 is 15 amino acids. J gave up 7 bases and V 2 bases, and 5 bases lay outside the gene matches. CDR3 protein: CASSLVAGGHNEQFF. CDR3 DNA: TGCGCCAGCAGCTTAGTAGCGGGAGGGCATAATGAGCAGTTCTTC. Full variable domain (missing parts from reference TRBV5-1 and TRBJ2-1): KAGVTQTPRYLIKTRGQQVTLSCSPISGHRSVSWYQQTPGQGLQFLFEYFSETQRNKGNFPGRFSGRQFSNSRSEMNVSTLELGDSALYLCASSLVAGGHNEQFFGPGTRLTVL.

This clonotype was found once. The rearrangement uses TRBV6-2 or TRBV6-3 and TRBJ1-1, with a tentative D call TRBD1 (5 bases). V shed 2 bases and J shed 11 bases, with 15 bases lying between them. The V gene's germline CDR1 is MNHEY and CDR2 SVGEGT. The length of the CDR3 is 13 residues. CDR3 in amino acids: CASSYHGTLGAFF. The CDR3 region has the DNA TGTGCCAGCAGTTACCACGGGACCCTGGGGGCTTTCTTT.

This clonotype was counted at least ten times. This chain uses TRBV6-2 or TRBV6-3 with TRBJ2-5; D is perhaps TRBD2 (6 bases). V was cut by 0 bases and J by 1 base, with 12 bases left in between. CDR3 size: 16 residues. CDR1 MNHEY and CDR2 SVGEGT come from the germline V gene. CDR3 in amino acids: CASSYSAGWGQETQYF. The CDR3 nucleotides are TGTGCCAGCAGTTACTCGGCGGGGTGGGGCCAAGAGACCCAGTACTTC.

There are many counts of this clonotype. The chain recombines TRBV7-9 with TRBJ2-2; 10 bases fit TRBD1. Looked up from germline, CDR1 is SEHNR and CDR2 is FQNEAQ (reference sequence). This CDR3 region has 16 residues. The trim removed 5 bases at V and 3 bases at J, leaving 6 bases unmatched. CDR3 sequence reads: CASSLRTGGYTGELFF. Here the CDR3 DNA reads TGTGCCAGCAGCCTACGGACAGGGGGTTACACCGGGGAGCTGTTTTTT.

This clonotype was detected ten times or more. CDR3 DNA: TGTGCCAGCAGCTTTGACCTCAGGGGGGTCGAAGCTTTCTTT. Protein product: CASSFDLRGVEAFF. The genes are TRBV5-8 and TRBJ1-1, with 7 bases lining up with TRBD1. The V segment lost 2 bases and the J segment 8 bases; nucleotides outside the gene matches: 9. The CDR3 loop spans 14 amino acids. CDR1 and CDR2 from the germline V gene are SGHTS and YDEGEE.

This clonotype occurred many times. V and J are TRBV27 and TRBJ2-7; TRBD2 matches 8 bases. The germline V gene encodes CDR1 MNHEY and CDR2 SMNVEV (reference sequence). Unmatched junction bases numbered 15, after V lost 0 bases and J lost 5 bases. This CDR3 region has 18 residues. CDR3 region: CASSLSAFSGTRYDEQYF. CDR3 coding DNA: TGTGCCAGCAGTTTATCGGCATTTTCCGGGACTAGGTACGACGAGCAGTACTTC.

The table lists this clonotype with many counts. The J gene is TRBJ1-1, the V gene TRBV5-1; TRBD1 is a possible D gene (5 bases). The ends were cut back, 0 bases at V and 5 bases at J, with 11 bases in the middle. Per germline, CDR1 SGHRS and CDR2 YFSETQ. The CDR3 has 14 amino acids. CDR3 sequence: CASSLAGTKTEAFF. The CDR3 DNA follows: TGCGCCAGCAGCTTGGCCGGGACTAAAACTGAAGCTTTCTTT.

This clonotype was detected ten times or more. The genes are TRBV6-6 and TRBJ2-7, with 7 bases matching TRBD2. V lost 7 bases to trimming and J lost 5 bases; unmatched junction nucleotides: 8. Germline CDR1 is MNHNY and CDR2 is SVGAGI (reference sequence). This CDR3 has 13 residues. CDR3 amino acids: CASNGAGIDEQYF. CDR3 bases: TGTGCCAGCAACGGAGCGGGGATCGACGAGCAGTACTTC.

This clonotype has a count of ten or more. The J gene is TRBJ2-1, the V gene TRBV20-1; D tentatively fits TRBD1 or TRBD2 (6 bases each). The CDR3 is 12 amino acids. Trimming cost V 2 bases and J 8 bases, with 10 bases left between them. In germline, CDR1 is DFQATT, CDR2 SNEGSKA (reference sequence). The CDR3 nucleotides are TGCAGTGCTAGAAAGGGGGGCTATGAGCAGTTCTTC. Protein: CSARKGGYEQFF.

The chain links TRBV25-1 to TRBJ1-1, with TRBD1 as a possible D gene (5 bases). CDR1 and CDR2 from the germline V gene are MGHDK and SYGVNS. The length of the CDR3 is 13 residues. V was clipped by 2 bases and J by 11 bases, with 15 bases between them. Written as DNA, the CDR3 is TGTGCCAGCAGTGAACCCGACCGACGGGGCGCTTTCTTT. It yields the protein CASSEPDRRGAFF.

V and J are TRBV5-6 and TRBJ2-3; 9 positions agree with TRBD2. V gave up 3 bases and J gave up 5 bases; unmatched junction bases: 4. CDR3 size: 14 residues. From germline, CDR1 is SGHDT and CDR2 YYEEEE. CDR3 residues: CASSSSGEGDTQYF. CDR3 coding DNA: TGTGCCAGCAGCTCTAGCGGGGAGGGAGATACGCAGTATTTT.

This clonotype was counted ten times or more. The genes are TRBV18 and TRBJ1-5; tentatively, D is TRBD1 (5 bases). CDR1 is KGHSH, CDR2 LQKENI, per germline. V was cut by 3 bases and J by 3 bases, with 6 bases left in between. This CDR3 spans 13 amino acids. CDR3 nucleotide sequence: TGTGCCAGCTCACCGGACACCAATCAGCCCCAGCATTTT. Translated, it gives CASSPDTNQPQHF.

A word on this clonotype: At one boundary the junction diverges from the germline segment, which might be a read error. The J gene is TRBJ2-1, the V gene TRBV5-1, with TRBD2 matching over 14 bases. The CDR3 loop spans 17 amino acids. CDR1 and CDR2 (germline): SGHRS, YFSETQ. The CDR3 is CASSLGGTSGGLNGQFF. Here the CDR3 DNA reads TGCGCCAGCAGCTTGGGTGGGACTAGCGGGGGACTGAATGGGCAGTTCTTC.

This clonotype was seen repeatedly, ten times or more. Compared with germline, one end of the junction differs, possibly owing to a read error. The CDR3 loop reads CSARDTIASFF. The CDR3 bases are TGCAGTGCTAGAGATACGATCGCCTCATTTTTC. The rearrangement links TRBV20-1 to TRBJ1-2; D is uncertain. This CDR3 has 11 residues. Germline CDR1 reads DFQATT; CDR2 reads SNEGSKA (reference sequence).

The sample holds many counts of this clonotype. This chain connects TRBV12-3 or TRBV12-4 to TRBJ1-1; 8 bases fit TRBD1. The CDR3 runs to 13 residues. Losses at the gene ends were 4 bases for V and 3 bases for J; bases not matched to a gene: 1. CDR3: CASSSTGDTEAFF. Here the CDR3 DNA reads TGTGCCAGCAGTTCGACAGGGGACACTGAAGCTTTCTTT.

This clonotype was observed many times. DNA for the CDR3: TGTGCCAGCAGCCAAGAAGAGGGTAGCAATCAGCCCCAGCATTTT. Translating it yields CASSQEEGSNQPQHF. The V gene is TRBV4-2, the J gene TRBJ1-5; D gene unclear. The germline V gene encodes CDR1 LGHNA and CDR2 YNFKEQ. V was pared by 0 bases and J by 0 bases, with 6 bases between. CDR3 length: 15 amino acids.

This rearrangement joins TRBV7-3 to TRBJ2-1, with no clear D. Trimming cost V 1 base and J 10 bases, with 11 bases left between them. The germline V gene encodes CDR1 SGHTA and CDR2 FQGTGA. The CDR3 consists of 13 residues. CDR3 residues: CASSLNIKGEQFF. Written as DNA, the CDR3 is TGTGCCAGCAGCTTAAACATCAAGGGAGAGCAGTTCTTC.